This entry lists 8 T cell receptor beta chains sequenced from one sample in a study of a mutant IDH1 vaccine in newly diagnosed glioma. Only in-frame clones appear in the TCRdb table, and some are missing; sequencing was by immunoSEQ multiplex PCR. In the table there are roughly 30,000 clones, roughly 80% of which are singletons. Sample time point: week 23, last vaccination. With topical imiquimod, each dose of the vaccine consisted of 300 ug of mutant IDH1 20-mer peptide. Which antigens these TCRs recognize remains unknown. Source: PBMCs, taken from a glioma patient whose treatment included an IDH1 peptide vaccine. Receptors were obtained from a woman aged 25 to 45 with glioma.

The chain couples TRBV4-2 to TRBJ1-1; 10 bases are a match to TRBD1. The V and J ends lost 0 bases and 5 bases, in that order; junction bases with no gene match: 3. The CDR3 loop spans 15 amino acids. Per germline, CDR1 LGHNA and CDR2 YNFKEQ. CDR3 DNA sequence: TGTGCCAGCAGCCAAGAGTGGACAGGGGGGACTGAAGCTTTCTTT. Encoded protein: CASSQEWTGGTEAFF.

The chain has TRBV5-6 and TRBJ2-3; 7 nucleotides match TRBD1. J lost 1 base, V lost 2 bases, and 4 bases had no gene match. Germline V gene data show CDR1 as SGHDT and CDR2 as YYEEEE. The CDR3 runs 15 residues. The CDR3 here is CASSFDRVGTDTQYF. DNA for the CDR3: TGTGCCAGCAGCTTCGACAGGGTAGGCACAGATACGCAGTATTTT.

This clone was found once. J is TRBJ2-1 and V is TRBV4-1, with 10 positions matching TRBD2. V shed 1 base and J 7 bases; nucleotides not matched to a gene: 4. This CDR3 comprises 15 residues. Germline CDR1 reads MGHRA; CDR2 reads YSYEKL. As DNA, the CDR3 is TGCGCCAGCAGCCAAGGAGCGGGGGGGTGGAATGAGCAGTTCTTC. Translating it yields CASSQGAGGWNEQFF.

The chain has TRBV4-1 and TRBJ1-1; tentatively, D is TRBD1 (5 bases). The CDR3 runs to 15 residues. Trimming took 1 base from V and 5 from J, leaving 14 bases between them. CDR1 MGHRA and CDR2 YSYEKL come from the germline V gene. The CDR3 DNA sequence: TGCGCCAGCAGCCAAGGGCCAGGGCTGGGGACTGAAGCTTTCTTT. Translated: CASSQGPGLGTEAFF.

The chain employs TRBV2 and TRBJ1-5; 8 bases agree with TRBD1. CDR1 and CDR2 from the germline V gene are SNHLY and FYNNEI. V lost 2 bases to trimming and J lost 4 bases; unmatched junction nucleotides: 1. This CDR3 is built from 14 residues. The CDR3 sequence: CASSEQGANQPQHF. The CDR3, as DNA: TGTGCCAGCAGTGAACAGGGGGCGAATCAGCCCCAGCATTTT.

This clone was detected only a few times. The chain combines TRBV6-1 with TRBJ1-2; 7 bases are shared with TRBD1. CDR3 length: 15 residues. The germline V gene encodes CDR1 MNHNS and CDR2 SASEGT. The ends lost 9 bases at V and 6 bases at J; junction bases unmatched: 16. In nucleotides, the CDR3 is TGTGCCAGTCCCCGGGACAGCTTACTGCGGCATGGCTACACCTTC. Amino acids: CASPRDSLLRHGYTF.

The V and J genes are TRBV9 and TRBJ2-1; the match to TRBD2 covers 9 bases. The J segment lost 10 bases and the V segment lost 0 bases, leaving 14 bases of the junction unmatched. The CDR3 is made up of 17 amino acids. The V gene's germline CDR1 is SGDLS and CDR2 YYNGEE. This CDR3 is CASSVGGAGGPQGEQFF. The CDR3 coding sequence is TGTGCCAGCAGCGTAGGAGGCGCGGGGGGGCCTCAGGGAGAGCAGTTCTTC.

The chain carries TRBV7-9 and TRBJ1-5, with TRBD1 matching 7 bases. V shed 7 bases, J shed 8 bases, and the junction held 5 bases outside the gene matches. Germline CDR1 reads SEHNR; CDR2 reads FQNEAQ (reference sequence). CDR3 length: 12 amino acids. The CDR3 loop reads CASTIRGEPQHF. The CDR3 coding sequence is TGTGCCAGCACCATCAGGGGGGAGCCCCAGCATTTT.